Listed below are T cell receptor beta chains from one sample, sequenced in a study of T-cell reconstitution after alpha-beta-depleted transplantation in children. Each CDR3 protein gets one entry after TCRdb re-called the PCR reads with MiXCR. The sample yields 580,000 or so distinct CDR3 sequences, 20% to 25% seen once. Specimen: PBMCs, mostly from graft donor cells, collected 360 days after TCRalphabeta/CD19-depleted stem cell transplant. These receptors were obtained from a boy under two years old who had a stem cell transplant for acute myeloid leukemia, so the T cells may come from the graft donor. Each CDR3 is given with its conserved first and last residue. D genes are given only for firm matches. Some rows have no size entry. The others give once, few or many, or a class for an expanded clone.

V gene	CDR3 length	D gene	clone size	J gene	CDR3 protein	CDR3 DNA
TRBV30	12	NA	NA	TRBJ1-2	CAWSANGYGYTF	TGTGCCTGGAGTGCAAATGGGTATGGCTACACCTTC
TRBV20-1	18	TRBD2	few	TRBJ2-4	CSARGYYGGAYGDNIQYF	TGCAGTGCTAGAGGATACTACGGGGGGGCCTATGGGGATAACATTCAGTACTTC
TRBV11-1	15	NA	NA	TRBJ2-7	CASSLAADESYEQYF	TGTGCCAGCAGCTTAGCGGCCGACGAGTCCTACGAGCAGTACTTC
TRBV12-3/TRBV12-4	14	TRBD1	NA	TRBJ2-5	CASSQTHRGETQYF	TGTGCCAGCAGTCAGACTCACAGGGGGGAGACCCAGTACTTC
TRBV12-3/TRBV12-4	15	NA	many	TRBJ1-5	CASSWEGRSNQPQHF	TGTGCCAGCAGTTGGGAGGGTAGAAGCAATCAGCCCCAGCATTTT
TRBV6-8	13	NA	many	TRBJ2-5	CASSVAGQETQYF	TGTGCCAGCAGCGTAGCTGGGCAAGAGACCCAGTACTTC
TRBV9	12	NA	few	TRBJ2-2	CASNQEFGELFF	TGTGCCAGCAACCAGGAATTCGGGGAGCTGTTTTTT
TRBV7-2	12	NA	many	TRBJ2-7	CASSLQSYEQYF	TGTGCCAGCAGCTTACAGTCCTACGAGCAGTACTTC
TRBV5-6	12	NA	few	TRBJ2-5	CASSLHPRTQYF	TGTGCCAGCAGCTTGCACCCCAGGACCCAGTACTTC
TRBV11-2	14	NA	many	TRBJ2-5	CASSSVTTLETQYF	TGTGCCAGCAGCTCGGTGACGACCTTAGAGACCCAGTACTTC
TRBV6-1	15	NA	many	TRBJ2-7	CASSESVWGPYEQYF	TGTGCCAGCAGTGAAAGTGTCTGGGGACCCTACGAGCAGTACTTC
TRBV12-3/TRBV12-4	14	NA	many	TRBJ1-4	CASSLAGDTPKLFF	TGTGCCAGCAGTTTAGCGGGGGATACTCCAAAACTGTTTTTT
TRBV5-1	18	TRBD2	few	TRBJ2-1	CASSFRPSGDSFYNEQFF	TGCGCCAGCAGCTTCAGGCCTAGCGGGGATTCCTTCTACAATGAGCAGTTCTTC
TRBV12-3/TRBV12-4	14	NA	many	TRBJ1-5	CASSFSREDQPQHF	TGTGCCAGCAGTTTCAGTAGAGAGGATCAGCCCCAGCATTTT
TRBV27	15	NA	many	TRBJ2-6	CASSLSGAGANVLTF	TGTGCCAGCAGCTTGTCAGGGGCCGGGGCCAACGTCCTGACTTTC
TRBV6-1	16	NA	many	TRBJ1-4	CASSRGDGSTNEKLFF	TGTGCCAGCAGTAGAGGGGACGGATCAACTAATGAAAAACTGTTTTTT
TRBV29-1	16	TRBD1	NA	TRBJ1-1	CSVEDGQGGQGAEAFF	TGCAGCGTTGAAGACGGACAGGGTGGCCAAGGCGCTGAAGCTTTCTTT
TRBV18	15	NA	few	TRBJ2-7	CASSPPQGDGYEQYF	TGTGCCAGCTCACCACCGCAGGGTGACGGCTACGAGCAGTACTTC
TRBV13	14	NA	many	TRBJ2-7	CASSFSSGHYEQYF	TGTGCCAGCAGCTTCTCGAGCGGGCATTACGAGCAGTACTTC
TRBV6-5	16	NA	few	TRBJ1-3	CASSYSVRGAGNTIYF	TGTGCCAGCAGTTACTCGGTACGGGGAGCAGGAAACACCATATATTTT
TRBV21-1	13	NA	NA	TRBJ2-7	CANSKHVRGEQYF	TGTGCCAACAGCAAACATGTAAGGGGCGAGCAGTACTTC
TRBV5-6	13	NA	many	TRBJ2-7	CASSGGHTYEQYF	TGTGCCAGCAGCGGTGGGCATACCTACGAGCAGTACTTC
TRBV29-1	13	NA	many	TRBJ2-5	CSLRDRPQETQYF	TGCAGCCTCCGAGACAGGCCCCAAGAGACCCAGTACTTC
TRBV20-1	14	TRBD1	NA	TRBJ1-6	CSALIGQGNSPLHF	TGCAGTGCGCTGATCGGACAGGGTAATTCACCCCTCCACTTT
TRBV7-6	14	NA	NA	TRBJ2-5	CASSIRTEQETQYF	TGTGCCAGCAGCATACGGACTGAACAAGAGACCCAGTACTTC
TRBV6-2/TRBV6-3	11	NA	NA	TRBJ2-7	CASRGTLEQYF	TGTGCCAGCAGGGGGACATTAGAGCAGTACTTC
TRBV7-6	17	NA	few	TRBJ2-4	CASSLRRDNPLKNIQYF	TGTGCCAGCAGCTTACGCCGGGACAATCCCCTTAAAAACATTCAGTACTTC
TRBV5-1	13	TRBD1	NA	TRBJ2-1	CASSSTGVNEQFF	TGCGCCAGCAGCTCTACAGGGGTCAATGAGCAGTTCTTC
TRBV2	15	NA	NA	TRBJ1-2	CASSPNQGFLGGYTF	TGTGCCAGCAGTCCTAACCAGGGTTTTTTAGGCGGCTACACCTTC
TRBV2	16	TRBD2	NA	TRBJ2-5	CASTPTSGGTEETQYF	TGTGCCAGCACCCCGACTAGCGGGGGAACTGAAGAGACCCAGTACTTC
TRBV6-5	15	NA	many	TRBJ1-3	CASSRDLTSGNTIYF	TGTGCCAGCAGCCGGGACCTAACCTCTGGAAACACCATATATTTT
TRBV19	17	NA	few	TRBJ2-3	CASSALPGSSRTGTQYF	TGTGCCAGTAGCGCCCTGCCAGGAAGTTCCCGAACGGGTACGCAGTATTTT
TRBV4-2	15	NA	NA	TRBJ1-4	CASSQSLVQGEKLFF	TGTGCCAGCAGCCAATCCCTTGTACAAGGCGAAAAACTGTTTTTT
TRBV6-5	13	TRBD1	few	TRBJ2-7	CASSIQGEYEQYF	TGTGCCAGCAGTATACAGGGGGAGTACGAGCAGTACTTC
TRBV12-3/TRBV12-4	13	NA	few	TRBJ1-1	CASIHGEVTEAFF	TGTGCCAGCATCCACGGGGAAGTCACTGAAGCTTTCTTT
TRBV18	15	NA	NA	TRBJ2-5	CASSLRKGVGETQYF	TGTGCCAGCTCATTAAGGAAAGGTGTCGGAGAGACCCAGTACTTC
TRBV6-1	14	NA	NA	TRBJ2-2	CASSPVWDTGELFF	TGTGCCAGCAGTCCCGTATGGGACACCGGGGAGCTGTTTTTT
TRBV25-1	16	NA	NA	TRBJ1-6	CASSELSPWKRSPLHF	TGTGCCAGCAGTGAACTCAGCCCTTGGAAACGGTCACCCCTCCACTTT